This T cell receptor (beta chain) was profiled in a study of T-cell reconstitution after alpha-beta-depleted transplantation in children. This clonotype was observed a handful of times. The antigen remains unidentified. Per the germline V gene, CDR1 is SGHAT and CDR2 is FQNNGV. The V and J ends lost 5 bases and 4 bases respectively, with 12 bases between them. The CDR3 totals 14 residues. Findings of the study overall: T-cell counts and diversity at one year post-transplant came mainly from newly produced T cells.

Construction of the TCRbeta library involved unique molecular identifiers. One entry per CDR3 protein, called by TCRdb with MiXCR from the PCR reads. The sample has about 58,000 distinct CDR3 sequences; about 40% are singletons. This specimen was PBMCs, mostly from graft donor cells, taken 360 days after TCRalphabeta/CD19-depleted stem cell transplant. This TCR was recovered from a male patient younger than 18 who had a stem cell transplant for acute lymphoblastic leukemia, so the T cells may come from the graft donor. The rearrangement joins TRBV11-2 to TRBJ2-1, with D tentatively TRBD1 (5 bases). Here the CDR3 DNA reads TGTGCCAGCAGCCGCCCAGGGCCGTACAATGAGCAGTTCTTC. This translates into CASSRPGPYNEQFF. Variable domain in full (rest from reference TRBV11-2 and TRBJ2-1): EAGVAQSPRYKIIEKRQSVAFWCNPISGHATLYWYQQILGQGPKLLIQFQNNGVVDDSQLPKDRFSAERLKGVDSTLKIQPAKLEDSAVYLCASSRPGPYNEQFFGPGTRLTVL.